Listed below are T cell receptor beta chains from one sample, sequenced in a study of cytomegalovirus exposure and HLA in healthy donors. Libraries were prepared by immunoSEQ multiplex PCR; TCRdb keeps only in-frame clonotypes and omits some of them. The table shows approximately 190,000 clones, with roughly 84% occurring only once. Specimen: PBMCs. These receptors were collected from a woman in her twenties or thirties in good health and CMV-seropositive. Each CDR3 is given with its conserved first and last residue. D genes are given only for firm matches. The size entry is marked missing in some rows and otherwise reads once, few, many or a size class.

TRBD2	-	TRBJ2-7	TRBV7-2	CASSFPGLAAYEQYF	TGTGCCAGCAGTTTCCCGGGACTAGCAGCCTACGAGCAGTACTTC
TRBD1	few	TRBJ1-2	TRBV25-1	CASSESGGTRGYTF	TGTGCCAGCAGTGAATCAGGGGGGACGAGAGGCTACACCTTC
-	-	TRBJ2-3	TRBV7-2	CASSSPGISTDTQYF	TGTGCCAGCAGTTCCCCAGGGATTAGCACAGATACGCAGTATTTT
TRBD2	-	TRBJ2-1	TRBV4-2	CASSTGTRAYNEQFF	TGTGCCAGCAGTACCGGGACTAGGGCCTACAATGAGCAGTTCTTC
-	-	TRBJ1-1	TRBV7-9	CASSFASVAEAFF	TGTGCCAGCAGCTTCGCGTCTGTCGCTGAAGCTTTCTTT
-	-	TRBJ2-7	TRBV7-3	CASSLTFSSEQYF	TGTGCCAGCAGCTTAACGTTTAGTTCCGAGCAGTACTTC
TRBD2	-	TRBJ2-7	TRBV19	CASSIGSGGDYEQYF	TGTGCCAGTAGTATAGGTTCGGGGGGGGACTACGAGCAGTACTTC
-	-	TRBJ2-1	TRBV2	CASSMTEVGQFF	TGTGCCAGCAGTATGACGGAGGTAGGGCAGTTCTTC
-	-	TRBJ2-3	TRBV29-1	CSVESGVTDTQYF	TGCAGCGTTGAGTCAGGGGTCACAGATACGCAGTATTTT
-	-	TRBJ1-3	TRBV28	CASSLPRGGNTIYF	TGTGCCAGCAGTTTACCCCGAGGAGGAAACACCATATATTTT
TRBD2	-	TRBJ2-7	TRBV5-4	CASSRLEAGVYEQYF	TGTGCCAGCAGCCGCTTGGAGGCGGGAGTCTACGAGCAGTACTTC
TRBD1	-	TRBJ2-2	TRBV5-1	CASSWAGQGDTGELFF	TGCGCCAGCAGCTGGGCTGGCCAGGGGGACACCGGGGAGCTGTTTTTT
TRBD1	once	TRBJ1-5	TRBV19	CASSGTGRQPQHF	TGTGCCAGTAGCGGGACAGGGCGTCAGCCCCAGCATTTT
TRBD1	many	TRBJ1-2	TRBV7-8	CASSERQGAFGYTF	TGTGCCAGCAGCGAAAGACAGGGGGCTTTTGGCTACACCTTC
TRBD2	-	TRBJ2-1	TRBV7-9	CASSLSGGVYMGNEQFF	TGTGCCAGCAGCTTATCCGGGGGGGTGTACATGGGCAATGAGCAGTTCTTC
-	-	TRBJ1-2	TRBV18	CASRRPEQGISGGYTF	TGTGCCAGCCGAAGACCGGAACAGGGAATTTCGGGAGGCTACACCTTC
-	-	TRBJ2-3	TRBV29-1	CSTKRTLTDTQYF	TGCAGCACGAAGCGGACCCTCACAGATACGCAGTATTTT